This passage covers 5 T cell receptor beta chains from one sample sequenced in a study of blood T cell repertoires in COVID-19. Clones were sequenced by immunoSEQ multiplex PCR, and TCRdb holds only the in-frame ones, with some missing. The sample has approximately 240,000 clones; around 84% are singletons. The sequenced sample consisted of peripheral blood. Receptor source: an elderly woman with active or convalescent COVID-19.

This rearrangement joins TRBV2 to TRBJ1-4, with 8 bases lining up with TRBD1. The CDR3 extends over 15 amino acids. Trimming removed 3 bases from V and 7 bases from J; junction bases left unmatched: 7. Germline CDR1 SNHLY, CDR2 FYNNEI. The CDR3 here is CASSEQGALFEKLFF. The DNA for the CDR3 is TGTGCCAGCAGTGAGCAGGGGGCGCTTTTTGAAAAACTGTTTTTT.

V gene TRBV24-1 combines with J gene TRBJ2-3; D is perhaps TRBD1 (6 bases). V lost 1 base and J 3 bases, leaving 13 bases between the germline ends. The CDR3 contains 16 residues. Germline loops: CDR1 KGHDR, CDR2 SFDVKD. CDR3 nucleotides: TGTGCCACCAGTGATTTACAGGGATCAGGAACAGATACGCAGTATTTT. It codes for CATSDLQGSGTDTQYF.

A few counts support this clone. The chain uses TRBV7-2 and TRBJ1-6; 7 positions agree with TRBD1. This CDR3 region has 16 residues. V gave up 0 bases and J gave up 5 bases; unmatched junction bases: 4. CDR1 and CDR2 from the germline V gene are SGHTA and FQGNSA. This chain's CDR3 is CASSLAGTDNNSPLHF. CDR3 DNA sequence: TGTGCCAGCAGCTTAGCAGGGACAGATAATAATTCACCCCTCCACTTT. Filled out from reference TRBV7-2 and TRBJ1-6, the complete variable domain reads GAGVSQSPSNKVTEKGKDVELRCDPISGHTALYWYRQSLGQGLEFLIYFQGNSAPDKSGLPSDRFSAERTGGSVSTLTIQRTQQEDSAVYLCASSLAGTDNNSPLHFGNGTRLTVT.

This clone appeared a single time. V usage is TRBV27 and J usage is TRBJ2-7; D is perhaps TRBD1 (6 bases). The V end lost 3 bases, the J end lost 6 bases, and 12 bases lay between the germline ends. The germline V gene encodes CDR1 MNHEY and CDR2 SMNVEV (reference sequence). The CDR3 is 13 amino acids. This CDR3 is CASSFGQFAEQYF. CDR3 sequence (DNA): TGTGCCAGCAGTTTTGGACAGTTTGCCGAGCAGTACTTC.

The rearrangement joins TRBV18 to TRBJ2-1; 13 bases map to TRBD2. V shed 3 bases and J 4 bases; nucleotides not matched to a gene: 3. CDR3 length: 16 residues. Per germline, CDR1 KGHSH and CDR2 LQKENI. The CDR3: CASSPPGLAGYNEQFF. In DNA form, the CDR3 reads TGTGCCAGCTCACCCCCGGGACTAGCGGGGTACAATGAGCAGTTCTTC. The full variable domain, in which reference TRBV18 and TRBJ2-1 provide the parts outside the CDR3, is NAGVMQNPRHLVRRRGQEARLRCSPMKGHSHVYWYRQLPEEGLKFMVYLQKENIIDESGMPKERFSAEFPKEGPSILRIQQVVRGDSAAYFCASSPPGLAGYNEQFFGPGTRLTVL.